Given below is one T cell receptor beta chain in context. Its matching antigen is unknown. Other DNA sequences from this sample encode an identical CDR3 as well. This CDR3 spans 13 amino acids. CDR1 and CDR2 (germline): MDHEN, SYDVKM. The V gene end was trimmed by 2 bases and the J gene end by 8 bases; junction bases not matched to a gene: 4. This sample was included in a study of T cell responses to AZD1222 COVID-19 vaccine. Profiled with immunoSEQ multiplex PCR; TCRdb holds only in-frame clones, not every one. The sample holds approximately 180,000 clones, over 85% seen once. Study-level points and caveats: Baseline serology detected seropositivity in only a handful of AZD1222 recipients.

The V call is TRBV28, the J call TRBJ1-2; TRBD1 agrees at 8 bases. This TCR was sampled from an adult who received the MenACWY meningococcal vaccine as a control. The sample consisted of peripheral blood, taken 28 days after the second dose of the MenACWY control vaccine. The CDR3 DNA follows: TGTGCCAGCAGTTTACAGGGGGCGCGGGGCTACACCTTC. Amino acid sequence: CASSLQGARGYTF.